This T cell receptor (beta chain) is drawn from a study of shared clonotypes between healthy human individuals. Assay: immunoSEQ multiplex PCR; the TCRdb copy retains only in-frame clones and omits some. The data show 2 million to 2.5 million clones, nearly 97% seen once. V was pared by 1 base and J by 7 bases, with 8 bases between. This CDR3 has 12 amino acids. CDR1 and CDR2 from the germline V gene are KGHSH and LQKENI. As for this clone: Antigen: not known. The sample holds other DNA sequences that translate to the same CDR3.

Study-level results: Specimens sampled were limited to blood, with tissue repertoires likely differing. A small donor pool kept down the genetic and exposure-history diversity that was represented. Shared clonotypes: about 4.6% naive CD4, about 3.3% naive CD8, 2.3% memory CD4, roughly 0.4% memory CD8.

The study drew all its donors from Caucasian adults living in Nashville, Tennessee. This receptor was obtained from a man aged 18 to 30 in good health. The chain combines TRBV18 with TRBJ2-7; D unclear. The sequencing input was naive CD4+ T cells sorted from blood. This sample's subset: CD45RA+ positively selected. The CDR3: CASSPRPGEQYF. The CDR3 DNA reads TGTGCCAGCTCACCACGTCCCGGGGAGCAGTACTTC.